The TCR beta chain described here comes from a study of blood T cells in healthy people across ages (dated by TCRdb to the mid-2010s). Regarding the research as a whole: In model experiments, template switching captured about one uniquely barcoded TCR beta cDNA molecule for every two T cells. The study measured age-related changes in TCR beta repertoire diversity using deep sequencing normalized with unique cDNA molecular identifiers. The donors were divided into four age groups: young (average around 17 years), middle-aged (about 39), aged (around 67) and long-lived (82). To avoid experimental bias, donors of different ages were spread randomly across the sequencing lanes. The study analyzed two additional independent replicas of 1 million unique cDNA reads from the same blood draw for two donors, one aged 18 to 29 and one aged 80 or older. Results the study describes overall, beyond this receptor: There was a strong correlation between observed TCR beta diversity and the percentage of naive T cells measured by flow cytometry. Since profiling was done on bulk unsorted PBMCs, naive and antigen-experienced compartments could not be conclusively compared. Because donor CMV infection status was unknown, age-related changes in expanded clonotypes were potentially confounded. Observed TCR beta diversity per million T cells fell roughly linearly with age, and a significant reduction was already apparent by age around 40. Compared with the aged group, more naive CD4+ T cells, fewer expanded clones and increased TCR diversity were shown by the long-lived group, suggesting age selection. Estimates of total diversity from one million sequenced T cells were regarded as lower bounds and underestimates.

Receptor amplification or capture employed 5' RACE. The reads were generated on an Illumina HiSeq 2500. A second PCR of about 6 to 12 cycles was run with a J-beta primer mix and a sample-barcoded 5' primer. Each TCR beta cDNA molecule received a unique molecular identifier from a template-switch 5' adaptor carrying 12 random nucleotides. At least 2.5 million CDR3-containing paired-end reads were obtained from each sample. First-strand cDNA was synthesized from all RNA with the Mint cDNA synthesis kit, primed by a TRBC-specific oligonucleotide. After uracil-DNA glycosylase treatment, a first 18-cycle PCR used universal primers M1SS and BC2_uni_R on all cDNA. On the authors' methods: For normalization, 1 million high-quality reads, each with a distinct molecular identifier, were randomly selected from each sample. Instead of being binned into consensus sequences, reads with shared molecular identifiers were discarded. MiTCR, set to a Q25 quality threshold and the strictest error-elimination algorithm, was used for CDR3 identification, clonotype clustering and error correction. A nonparametric unseen species model with Euler transformation was used to estimate a lower bound on total TCR beta diversity. The public sequencing data were trimmed at Q25 with fastp and processed into clonotypes with MiXCR by TCRdb, which kept only in-frame beta chains. A single entry per CDR3 protein holds the most common genes and DNA from its merged rows. The V and J calls and clone size are TCRdb's, not the authors'. Recorded for this sample are nearly 800,000 distinct CDR3 sequences; approximately 53% of them occurred a single time. Of the sample, around 25% is held by the ten largest clones.

Notes on this clonotype: This receptor's antigen is unknown. Base quality data are lacking; no much larger clone is found one base away.

The approximately 40 donors, aged about 6 to 95 years, were systemically healthy Caucasian individuals from Russia. Each donor gave ten milliliters of peripheral blood, collected into EDTA-treated Vacutainer tubes. PBMCs were isolated by Ficoll-Paque density-gradient centrifugation, with at least 6 million obtained per sample. Trizol reagent was used to extract total RNA from PBMCs, with at least 6 micrograms per sample. The percentages of naive CD45RAhigh/CD27high T cells were determined by flow cytometry on a PBMC aliquot from every donor. Reading from cysteine to phenylalanine, the CDR3 counts 16 amino acids. Left in the record is the CDR3 DNA by itself, 48 bases read in frame from the first base. V is reduced by 0 bases and J by 0 bases, leaving a spacing of 12 bases between them. As encoded in the germline V gene (reference sequence), CDR1 is DFQATT while CDR2 is SNEGSKA.

The chain uses TRBV20-1 and TRBJ2-1, with the D call tentatively TRBD1 or TRBD2, each fitting 5 bases. The sample comprised blood. This sequence was found in a man in his forties in good health. The DNA is TGCAGTGCTAGAGAACCCGGGACCGACTCCTACAATGAGCAGTTCTTC. It translates to CSAREPGTDSYNEQFF.